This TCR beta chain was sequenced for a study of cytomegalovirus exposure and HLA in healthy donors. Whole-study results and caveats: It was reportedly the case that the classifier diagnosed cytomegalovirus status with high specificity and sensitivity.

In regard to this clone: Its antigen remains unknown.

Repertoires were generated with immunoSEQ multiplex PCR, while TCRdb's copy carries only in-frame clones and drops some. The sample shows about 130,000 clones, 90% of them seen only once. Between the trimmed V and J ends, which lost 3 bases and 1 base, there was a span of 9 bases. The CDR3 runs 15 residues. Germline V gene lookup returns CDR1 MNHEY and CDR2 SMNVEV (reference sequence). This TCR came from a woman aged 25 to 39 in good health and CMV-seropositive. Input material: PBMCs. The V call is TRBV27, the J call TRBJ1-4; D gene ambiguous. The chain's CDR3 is CASSLRAGTNEKLFF. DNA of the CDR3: TGTGCCAGCAGTTTGCGGGCAGGAACTAATGAAAAACTGTTTTTT.